Each of the 27 T cell receptor beta chains below was sequenced from the same sample in a study of blood T cell repertoires in COVID-19. Assay used: immunoSEQ multiplex PCR; TCRdb lists only in-frame clones, some missing. The table has around 25,000 clones, more than 80% seen once. The sequencing sample was made of peripheral blood. Every receptor here comes from a human donor in a cohort sampled during active COVID-19.

The chain has TRBV19 and TRBJ1-5; D gene uncertain. The CDR3 is 15 residues long. Trimming shortened V by 5 bases and J by 0 bases, and 11 bases separated the two germline ends. The germline V gene encodes CDR1 LNHDA and CDR2 SQIVND (reference sequence). The CDR3 nucleotides are TGTGCCAGTAGTCCGGACGGGAATAGCAATCAGCCCCAGCATTTT. Translating it yields CASSPDGNSNQPQHF.

The chain carries TRBV28 and TRBJ1-1; tentative D call: TRBD1 (5 bases). Trimming cost V 2 bases and J 4 bases, with 14 bases left between them. The CDR3 extends over 15 amino acids. CDR1 is MDHEN and CDR2 is SYDVKM in the germline V gene. CDR3 nucleotides: TGTGCCAGCAGTTTACAGGGCAGGCTAGGCACTGAAGCTTTCTTT. Encoded protein: CASSLQGRLGTEAFF.

The chain recombines TRBV5-5 with TRBJ2-1; 7 bases are a match to TRBD2. The CDR3 has 14 residues. The trim removed 7 bases at V and 4 bases at J, leaving 8 bases unmatched. Germline assignment: CDR1 SGHKS and CDR2 YYEKEE (reference sequence). The CDR3 DNA follows: TGTGCCAGCGAACGGGATAGCGGGTACAATGAGCAGTTCTTC. This gives the protein CASERDSGYNEQFF.

This chain uses TRBV10-3 with TRBJ1-1; tentatively, D is TRBD1 (6 bases). V was pared by 8 bases and J by 8 bases, with 18 bases between. The length of the CDR3 is 13 residues. Germline V gene sequence: CDR1 ENHRY, CDR2 SYGVKD. The CDR3 sequence is CAIGSQTGGEAFF. For the CDR3, the DNA is TGTGCCATCGGATCGCAGACAGGCGGGGAAGCTTTCTTT.

The gene calls are TRBV28 and TRBJ2-5, with D unclear. The germline gives CDR1 MDHEN, CDR2 SYDVKM. V shed 1 base and J shed 1 base, with 10 bases lying between them. This CDR3 contains 15 residues. CDR3 residues: CASSLSPGSQETQYF. Written as DNA, the CDR3 is TGTGCCAGCAGTTTATCCCCAGGTTCCCAAGAGACCCAGTACTTC.

Within the sample, this clone is medium-sized (0.01 to 0.1%). The V gene is TRBV6-5, the J gene TRBJ1-1; D gene uncertain. The CDR3 totals 11 residues. Germline CDR1 reads MNHEY; CDR2 reads SVGAGI. V lost 8 bases, J lost 2 bases, and 6 bases lay in between. CDR3 sequence: CASPGNTEAFF. In DNA, the CDR3 is TGTGCCAGCCCGGGAAACACTGAAGCTTTCTTT.

The chain employs TRBV9 and TRBJ2-1; weak D call: TRBD1 (5 bases). This CDR3 is 16 amino acids long. V lost 4 bases, J lost 2 bases, and 16 bases lay in between. Germline assignment: CDR1 SGDLS and CDR2 YYNGEE. CDR3 coding DNA: TGTGCCAGCAGCAAGAGCAGGGATTCCCCCTACAATGAGCAGTTCTTC. Protein sequence: CASSKSRDSPYNEQFF.

The chain uses TRBV18 and TRBJ1-2; D remains ambiguous. The CDR3 runs 15 residues. V gave up 2 bases and J gave up 0 bases, with 10 bases separating them. Per germline, CDR1 KGHSH and CDR2 LQKENI. The CDR3: CASSPEGTPNYGYTF. The DNA of the CDR3 is TGTGCCAGCTCACCAGAGGGTACCCCTAACTATGGCTACACCTTC.

The V call is TRBV29-1, the J call TRBJ2-3, with D perhaps matching TRBD2 (7 bases). The CDR3 sequence is 14 residues long. The V end was cut by 7 bases, the J end by 5 bases, with 19 bases between. Per the germline V gene, CDR1 is SQVTM and CDR2 is ANQGSEA. The CDR3 region has the DNA TGCAGCGCGGGCCTCGGGGGGCTGGTAGATACGCAGTATTTT. Amino acid sequence: CSAGLGGLVDTQYF.

Turning to this clone: Other DNA sequences in this specimen translate into the identical CDR3. The V and J genes are TRBV20-1 and TRBJ2-7, with TRBD2 as a possible D gene (6 bases). The ends were cut back, 6 bases at V and 5 bases at J, with 11 bases in the middle. Germline V lookup: CDR1 DFQATT, CDR2 SNEGSKA (reference sequence). The CDR3 loop spans 11 amino acids. CDR3 residues: CSATSGHEQYF. The CDR3 bases are TGCAGTGCCACCAGCGGGCACGAGCAGTACTTC.

The chain has TRBV30 and TRBJ1-4, with 8 bases matching TRBD1. The V and J ends lost 2 bases and 8 bases, in that order; junction bases with no gene match: 7. The CDR3 runs 14 residues. Germline V gene sequence: CDR1 GTSNPN, CDR2 SVGIG (reference sequence). The DNA of the CDR3 is TGTGCCTGGAGTCCAGGACAGGGATTCGAAAAACTGTTTTTT. Protein: CAWSPGQGFEKLFF.

The V call is TRBV5-1, the J call TRBJ1-4; D is unresolved. Germline lookup yields CDR1 SGHRS and CDR2 YFSETQ. Trimming removed 0 bases at V and 3 bases at J, with 6 bases between. The CDR3 totals 14 residues. CDR3 sequence (DNA): TGCGCCAGCAGCTTGGCCTCGTCTAATGAAAAACTGTTTTTT. It specifies CASSLASSNEKLFF.

The chain employs TRBV11-2 and TRBJ1-1; no reliable D call. The length of the CDR3 is 15 residues. Germline V gene data show CDR1 as SGHAT and CDR2 as FQNNGV. Trimming removed 6 bases at V and 5 bases at J, with 19 bases between. CDR3 sequence (DNA): TGTGCCAGCAGGGCAGTTTGGGCCCCGGCAACTGAAGCTTTCTTT. Translation: CASRAVWAPATEAFF.

This chain links TRBV9 with TRBJ2-1; TRBD2 matches 10 bases. This CDR3 spans 15 amino acids. Germline assignment: CDR1 SGDLS and CDR2 YYNGEE. Trimming cost V 1 base and J 6 bases; bases outside gene matches: 4. CDR3 DNA: TGTGCCAGCAGCGTACTAGCGGGAGTTAGCAATGAGCAGTTCTTC. Protein product: CASSVLAGVSNEQFF. The full variable domain, rest sourced from reference TRBV9 and TRBJ2-1, is DSGVTQTPKHLITATGQRVTLRCSPRSGDLSVYWYQQSLDQGLQFLIQYYNGEERAKGNILERFSAQQFPDLHSELNLSSLELGDSALYFCASSVLAGVSNEQFFGPGTRLTVL.

V gene TRBV6-5 combines with J gene TRBJ2-2, with TRBD1 matching 9 bases. This CDR3 has 14 amino acids. Germline V gene lookup returns CDR1 MNHEY and CDR2 SVGAGI. V gave up 6 bases and J gave up 7 bases; unmatched junction bases: 6. Here the CDR3 DNA reads TGTGCCAGCAGGAAACAGGGGGCGATCGGGGAGCTGTTTTTT. This gives the protein CASRKQGAIGELFF.

The chain recombines TRBV7-2 with TRBJ2-7, with D perhaps TRBD1 (5 bases). CDR1 is SGHTA, CDR2 FQGNSA, per germline. This CDR3 contains 14 residues. Trimming left V 3 bases short and J 0 bases short, with 9 bases between. The CDR3 region is CASSFGRASYEQYF. The DNA of the CDR3 is TGTGCCAGCAGCTTCGGCAGGGCCTCCTACGAGCAGTACTTC. Drawing the rest from reference TRBV7-2 and TRBJ2-7, the complete variable domain is GAGVSQSPSNKVTEKGKDVELRCDPISGHTALYWYRQSLGQGLEFLIYFQGNSAPDKSGLPSDRFSAERTGGSVSTLTIQRTQQEDSAVYLCASSFGRASYEQYFGPGTRLTVT.

This chain joins TRBV7-2 and TRBJ1-1; D remains ambiguous. Germline CDR1 is SGHTA and CDR2 is FQGNSA. V shed 5 bases and J shed 4 bases, with 11 bases lying between them. The length of the CDR3 is 13 residues. CDR3 nucleotide sequence: TGTGCCAGCAGCCGTCAGTCGATCACTGAAGCTTTCTTT. It yields the protein CASSRQSITEAFF.

This chain joins TRBV12-3 or TRBV12-4 and TRBJ2-7, with D possibly being TRBD1 (6 bases). This CDR3 is 13 amino acids long. Trimming removed 3 bases from V and 3 bases from J, with 9 bases in between. Here the CDR3 reads CASSLEQGYEQYF. As DNA, the CDR3 is TGTGCCAGCAGTTTGGAACAGGGCTACGAGCAGTACTTC.

This chain uses TRBV14 with TRBJ1-2; TRBD1 agrees at 7 bases. CDR3 length: 13 amino acids. CDR1 is SGHDN, CDR2 FVKESK, per germline. V lost 6 bases to trimming and J lost 8 bases; unmatched junction nucleotides: 9. The CDR3 DNA is TGTGCCAGCAGGCTCGACAGGGTCCAAGGCTACACCTTC. Its translation: CASRLDRVQGYTF.

A note on this clone: The germline gene is not matched at one end of the junction; a read error may be the cause. The genes are TRBV25-1 and TRBJ2-1; a possible D gene is TRBD1 (5 bases). The germline gives CDR1 MGHDK, CDR2 SYGVNS. The CDR3 covers 11 residues. This chain's CDR3 is CASRPGHEQFF. The CDR3 nucleotides read TGTGCCAGCAGACCAGGACATGAACAGTTCTTC. The full variable domain, with the rest looked up from reference TRBV25-1 and TRBJ2-1, is EADIYQTPRYLVIGTGKKITLECSQTMGHDKMYWYQQDPGMELHLIHYSYGVNSTEKGDLSSESTVSRIRTEHFPLTLESARPSHTSQYLCASRPGHEQFFGPGTRLTVL.

The chain recombines TRBV9 with TRBJ2-4; D not certain. CDR3 size: 15 residues. V was clipped by 0 bases and J by 0 bases, with 7 bases between them. Germline loops: CDR1 SGDLS, CDR2 YYNGEE. The CDR3 reads CASSVGELAKNIQYF. The CDR3 bases are TGTGCCAGCAGCGTAGGAGAGTTAGCCAAAAACATTCAGTACTTC. Supplemented by reference TRBV9 and TRBJ2-4, the full variable domain reads DSGVTQTPKHLITATGQRVTLRCSPRSGDLSVYWYQQSLDQGLQFLIQYYNGEERAKGNILERFSAQQFPDLHSELNLSSLELGDSALYFCASSVGELAKNIQYFGAGTRLSVL.

This chain joins TRBV7-2 and TRBJ1-3, with 9 nucleotides matching TRBD1. Trimming removed 6 bases from V and 2 bases from J; junction bases left unmatched: 5. From germline, CDR1 is SGHTA and CDR2 FQGNSA. The CDR3 is 15 residues long. CDR3 sequence reads: CASRADRGPGNTIYF. CDR3 nucleotides: TGTGCCAGCAGGGCGGACAGGGGCCCTGGAAACACCATATATTTT.

This chain joins TRBV7-6 and TRBJ2-7; D perhaps matches TRBD2 (8 bases). The CDR3 length is 17 residues. Trimming left V 2 bases short and J 5 bases short, with 22 bases between. CDR1 is SGHVS, CDR2 FNYEAQ, per germline. The DNA of the CDR3 is TGTGCCAGCAGCTTACCTATGAGGGACAGTAGCGGGGACGAGCAGTACTTC. This translates into CASSLPMRDSSGDEQYF. The variable domain in full, with the rest retrieved from reference TRBV7-6 and TRBJ2-7, is GAGVSQSPRYKVTKRGQDVALRCDPISGHVSLYWYRQALGQGPEFLTYFNYEAQQDKSGLPNDRFSAERPEGSISTLTIQRTEQRDSAMYRCASSLPMRDSSGDEQYFGPGTRLTVT.

The genes are TRBV18 and TRBJ2-1, with TRBD2 identical over 12 bases. With 1 base clipped from V and 10 bases from J, the junction kept 5 bases outside the gene matches. Looked up from germline, CDR1 is KGHSH and CDR2 is LQKENI. The CDR3 runs 15 residues. This chain's CDR3 is CASSPRLAGDREQFF. CDR3 sequence (DNA): TGTGCCAGCTCACCACGACTAGCGGGAGATCGCGAGCAGTTCTTC.

This clone was counted a single time. The V gene is TRBV6-2 or TRBV6-3, the J gene TRBJ2-2; unclear D gene. This CDR3 is built from 15 residues. The V gene lost 2 bases and the J gene lost 7 bases, with 14 bases spanning the gap. CDR1 and CDR2 (germline): MNHEY, SVGEGT. The CDR3 here is CASSYPRQTNGELFF. CDR3 sequence (DNA): TGTGCCAGCAGTTACCCGCGGCAGACGAACGGGGAGCTGTTTTTT.

The chain links TRBV28 to TRBJ1-1; 8 positions match TRBD1. The CDR3 spans 12 residues. Germline CDR1 is MDHEN and CDR2 is SYDVKM. V lost 5 bases to trimming and J lost 10 bases; unmatched junction nucleotides: 6. Here the CDR3 DNA reads TGTGCCAGCAGTCTGCCAGGGGGCATAGCTTTCTTT. Its translation is CASSLPGGIAFF.

The V and J genes are TRBV5-1 and TRBJ2-1, with unresolved D. The CDR3 spans 15 residues. The V end was cut by 0 bases, the J end by 1 base, with 8 bases between. Germline V gene sequence: CDR1 SGHRS, CDR2 YFSETQ. The CDR3 nucleotides are TGCGCCAGCAGCTTGGGGCAGGCATCCTACAATGAGCAGTTCTTC. Its translation is CASSLGQASYNEQFF.